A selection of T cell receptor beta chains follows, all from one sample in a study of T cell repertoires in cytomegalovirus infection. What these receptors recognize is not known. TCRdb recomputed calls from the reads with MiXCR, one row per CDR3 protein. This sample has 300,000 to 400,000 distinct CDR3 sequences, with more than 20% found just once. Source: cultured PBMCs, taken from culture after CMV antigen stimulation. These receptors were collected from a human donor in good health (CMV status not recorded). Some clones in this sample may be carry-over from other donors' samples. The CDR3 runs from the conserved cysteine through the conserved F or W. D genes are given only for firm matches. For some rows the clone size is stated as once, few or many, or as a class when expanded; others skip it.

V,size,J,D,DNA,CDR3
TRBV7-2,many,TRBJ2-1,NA,TGTGCCAGCAGCAAGATCATAGCGAATGAGCAGTTCTTC,CASSKIIANEQFF
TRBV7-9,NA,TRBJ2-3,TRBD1,TGTGCCAGCAGCTCGTTAAACAGGGGGCGAGCGGCGGATACGCAGTATTTT,CASSSLNRGRAADTQYF
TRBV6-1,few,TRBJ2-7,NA,TGTGCCAGCAGTGAAGGGGGTGAGCAGTACTTC,CASSEGGEQYF
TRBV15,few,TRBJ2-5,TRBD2,TGTGCCACCAGCAGAGAAGGACTAGCGGGAGTCGGGGAGACCCAGTACTTC,CATSREGLAGVGETQYF
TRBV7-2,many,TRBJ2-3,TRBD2,TGTGCCAGCACCGCCGGACTAGCTGCAGTCACAGATACGCAGTATTTT,CASTAGLAAVTDTQYF
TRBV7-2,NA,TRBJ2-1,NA,TGTGCCAGCAGCGGCGACAGGTACAATGAGCAGTTCTTC,CASSGDRYNEQFF
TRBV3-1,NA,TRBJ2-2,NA,TGTGCCAGCAGACCCATGGACGACACCGGGGAGCTGTTTTTT,CASRPMDDTGELFF
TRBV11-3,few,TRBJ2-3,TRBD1,TGTGCCAGCAGCACCGGACAGGGGACAGATACGCAGTATTTT,CASSTGQGTDTQYF
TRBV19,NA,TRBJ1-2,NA,TGTGCCAGTAGTGCCGACAGGTACTATGGCTACACCTTC,CASSADRYYGYTF
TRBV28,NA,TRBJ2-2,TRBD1,TGTGCCAGCAGTCCTCAACTCGGACAGGGCCGAAGCACCGGGGAGCTGTTTTTT,CASSPQLGQGRSTGELFF
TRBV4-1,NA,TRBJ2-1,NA,TGCGCCAGCAGCCATGGTAGCGTACGAAATTACTACAATGAGCAGTTCTTC,CASSHGSVRNYYNEQFF
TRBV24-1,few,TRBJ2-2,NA,TGTGCCACCAGTGACTGGGACGGACAGACGATAGCGAACACCGGGGAGCTGTTTTTT,CATSDWDGQTIANTGELFF
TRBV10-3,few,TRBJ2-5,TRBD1,TGTGCCATCAGTCCATTGCGGACAGGCTCGGAAGAGACCCAGTACTTC,CAISPLRTGSEETQYF
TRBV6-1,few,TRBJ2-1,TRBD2,TGTGCCAGCAGTTTTCGTCTAGCGGTATCCTACAATGAGCAGTTCTTC,CASSFRLAVSYNEQFF
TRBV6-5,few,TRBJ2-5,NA,TGTGCCAGCAGTTATACCATTAAAGAGACCCAGTACTTC,CASSYTIKETQYF
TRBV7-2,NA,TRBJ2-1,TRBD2,TGTGCCAGCAGCTCCCTCAGCGGGAGTATTAATGAGCAGTTCTTC,CASSSLSGSINEQFF
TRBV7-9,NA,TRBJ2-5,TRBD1,TGTGCCAGCCGGGGACAGAGCCAAGAGACCCAGTACTTC,CASRGQSQETQYF
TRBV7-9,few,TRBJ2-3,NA,TGTGCCAGCAGCTCGCCGGGACGGAGTTTTACAGATACGCAGTATTTT,CASSSPGRSFTDTQYF
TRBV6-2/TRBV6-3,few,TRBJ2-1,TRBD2,TGTGCCAGCAGCCCGACTAGCTTGACGGATGAGCAGTTCTTC,CASSPTSLTDEQFF
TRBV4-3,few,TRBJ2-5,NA,TGCGCCAGCAGCCAAGATCCGGCGGGGCGACAAGAGACCCAGTACTTC,CASSQDPAGRQETQYF
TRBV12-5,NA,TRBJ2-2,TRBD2,TGTGCTAGTGGTTTGGTACCAGCGGGAGAAACCGGGGAGCTGTTTTTT,CASGLVPAGETGELFF
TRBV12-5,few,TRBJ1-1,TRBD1,TGTGCTAGTGGTACTGGACGGGTAGGACAGGGGGCCGGAGCTTTCTTT,CASGTGRVGQGAGAFF
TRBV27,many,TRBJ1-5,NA,TGTGCCAGCAGTTTAATGGCAGGGGGCAATCAGCCCCAGCATTTT,CASSLMAGGNQPQHF
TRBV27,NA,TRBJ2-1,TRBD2,TGTGCCAGCAGCCCAAATGGACTAGCGGGAGAGCAGTTCTTC,CASSPNGLAGEQFF
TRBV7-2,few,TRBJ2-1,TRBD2,TGTGCCAGCAGCCCCTGGGCCAGCGGGGGAACGTTCAATGAGCAGTTCTTC,CASSPWASGGTFNEQFF
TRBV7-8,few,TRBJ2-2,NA,TGTGCCAGCAGCTTAGAAGCCACACTCATTCAGAACACCGGGGAGCTGTTTTTT,CASSLEATLIQNTGELFF
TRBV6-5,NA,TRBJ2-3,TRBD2,TGTGCCAGCAGTTACTGGACTAGCGGGACCTCAGATACGCAGTATTTT,CASSYWTSGTSDTQYF
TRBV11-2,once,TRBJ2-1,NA,TGTGCCAGCAGCTTGGACGTTACAAGATACAATGAGCAGTTCTTC,CASSLDVTRYNEQFF
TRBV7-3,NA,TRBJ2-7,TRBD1,TGTGCCAGCAGCGGGACCGGGACAGGGTACGAGCAGTACTTC,CASSGTGTGYEQYF
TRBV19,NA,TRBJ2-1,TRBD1,TGTGCCAGTGGACTGACAGGGGGCTACAATGAGCAGTTCTTC,CASGLTGGYNEQFF
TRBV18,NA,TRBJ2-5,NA,TGTGCCAGCTCACCCCCAGGACACCAAGAGACCCAGTACTTC,CASSPPGHQETQYF
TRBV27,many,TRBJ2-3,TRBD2,TGTGCCAGCAGTCTAACCCGGACTAGCGGGAGGGAAGGCGCGCAGTATTTT,CASSLTRTSGREGAQYF
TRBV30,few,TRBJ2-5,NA,TGTGCCTGGAGTGTTAGCGAGCAAGAGACCCAGTACTTC,CAWSVSEQETQYF
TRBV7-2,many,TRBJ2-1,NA,TGTGCCAGCAGCCAAGGCCCGGGCCGCAATGAGCAGTTCTTC,CASSQGPGRNEQFF
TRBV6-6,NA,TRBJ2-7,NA,TGTGCCAGCAGTGACCCCCCGTCCTACGAGCAGTACTTC,CASSDPPSYEQYF
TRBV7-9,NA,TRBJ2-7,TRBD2,TGTGCCAGCAGCTTACAGGGAGTGGGAGGGCTAGGGTACTTC,CASSLQGVGGLGYF
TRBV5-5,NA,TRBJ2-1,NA,TGTGCCAGCAGCTTGGTAGGTGACTACAATGAGCAGTTCTTC,CASSLVGDYNEQFF
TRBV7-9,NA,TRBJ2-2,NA,TGTGCCAGCAGCTTAATGGCACAGTTTCAAACGAACACCGGGGAGCTGTTTTTT,CASSLMAQFQTNTGELFF
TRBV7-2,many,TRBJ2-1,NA,TGTGCCAGCAGCTTAGTTCAGACGCTGGAGCAGTTCTTC,CASSLVQTLEQFF
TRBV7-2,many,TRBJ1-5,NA,TGTGCCAGCAGCTTGTGGTCCGGGGGGCCCGATCAGCCCCAGCATTTT,CASSLWSGGPDQPQHF
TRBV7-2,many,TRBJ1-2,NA,TGTGCCAGCAGCTTTAGCCAGGGAGATGGCTACACCTTC,CASSFSQGDGYTF
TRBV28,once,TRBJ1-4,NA,TGTGCCAGCAGTTTCCTAATTAGCCAGGGATGGGAAAAACTGTTTTTT,CASSFLISQGWEKLFF
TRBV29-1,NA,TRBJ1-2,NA,TGCAGCGACAGCACAGGCCCGTGGTATGGCTACACCTTC,CSDSTGPWYGYTF
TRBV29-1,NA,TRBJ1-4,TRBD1,TGCAGCGTTGGCGACAGGGTTGGTGAAAAACTGTTTTTT,CSVGDRVGEKLFF
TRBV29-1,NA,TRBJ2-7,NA,TGCAGCGTCCATTCGGGCGAGCAGTACTTC,CSVHSGEQYF
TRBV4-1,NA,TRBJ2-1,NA,TGCGCCAGCAGCCAAGGGGGTACGTCCAATGAGCAGTTCTTC,CASSQGGTSNEQFF
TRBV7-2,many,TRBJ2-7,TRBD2,TGTGCCAGCAGCTTAGTAAGGGTAGCGGGAGGTCACGAGCAGTACTTC,CASSLVRVAGGHEQYF